This T cell receptor (beta chain) derives from a study of cytomegalovirus exposure and HLA in healthy donors. Germline CDR1 MRHNA, CDR2 SNTAGT. CDR3 size: 17 residues. Trimming cost V 0 bases and J 3 bases, with 14 bases left between them. PCR used 60 Vbeta primers and 13 Jbeta primers. Repertoires were generated with immunoSEQ multiplex PCR, while TCRdb's copy carries only in-frame clones and drops some. The sample's table shows 45,000 to 55,000 clones. This TCR came from a woman in her forties or fifties in good health and CMV-seropositive. The chain combines TRBV6-4 with TRBJ2-2, with D possibly matching TRBD1 (5 bases). Specimen: PBMCs. The CDR3 is CASSDSGQGWDTGELFF. In nucleotides, the CDR3 is TGTGCCAGCAGTGACTCGGGTCAGGGCTGGGACACCGGGGAGCTGTTTTTT.